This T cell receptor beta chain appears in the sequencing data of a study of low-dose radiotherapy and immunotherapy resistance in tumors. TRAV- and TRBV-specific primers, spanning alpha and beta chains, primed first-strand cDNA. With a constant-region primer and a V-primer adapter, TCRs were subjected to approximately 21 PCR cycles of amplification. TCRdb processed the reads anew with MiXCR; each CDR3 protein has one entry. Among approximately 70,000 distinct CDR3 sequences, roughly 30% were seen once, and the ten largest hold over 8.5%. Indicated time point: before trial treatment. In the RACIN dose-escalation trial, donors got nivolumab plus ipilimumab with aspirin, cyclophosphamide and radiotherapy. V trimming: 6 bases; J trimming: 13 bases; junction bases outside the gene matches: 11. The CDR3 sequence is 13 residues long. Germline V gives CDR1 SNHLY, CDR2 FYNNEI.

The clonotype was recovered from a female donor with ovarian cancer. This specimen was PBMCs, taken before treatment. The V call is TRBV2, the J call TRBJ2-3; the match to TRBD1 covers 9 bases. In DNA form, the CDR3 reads TGTGCCAGCAGCGATAATACCGGGACAGGGAAGTATTTT. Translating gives CASSDNTGTGKYF.